The sequence of this T cell receptor beta chain was determined in a study of cytomegalovirus exposure and HLA in healthy donors. Findings of the study overall: Analysis performed later found over 15,000 TCR beta sequences associated with HLA alleles at 0.05 false discovery rate. In vitro confirmation showed three CMV-associated chains to be CMV antigen specific. Most of the TCR beta V segments (in an earlier analysis) were productive either about 87% or about 30% of the time.

Trimming at V came to 6 bases and at J to 4 bases, leaving 12 bases not matched to a gene. The CDR3 consists of 16 residues. Germline-derived CDR1 and CDR2 are SNHLY and FYNNEI. PCR involved 60 Vbeta and 13 Jbeta primers. The table came from immunoSEQ multiplex PCR; TCRdb's copy has only in-frame clones and leaves some out. The sample holds a few hundred thousand clones, over 85% seen once. Remarks on this clone: The target antigen is unknown.

The receptor comes from a woman between 18 and 30 years old in good health and CMV-seronegative. V gene TRBV2 combines with J gene TRBJ2-7; TRBD1 matches at 10 bases. The material sequenced was PBMCs. CDR3 amino acids: CASRHTPGTGDYEQYF. CDR3 DNA: TGTGCCAGCAGACACACACCCGGGACAGGGGATTACGAGCAGTACTTC.